One and the same sample provided the 23 T cell receptor beta chains below, sequenced in a study of early T cells in non-severe SARS-CoV-2 infection. TCRdb reprocessed the 5' RACE reads with MiXCR, giving one entry per CDR3 protein. Here the sample spans approximately 89,000 distinct CDR3 sequences, around 15% being singletons. What was sequenced was whole blood. These receptors came from an adult who was a healthcare worker with PCR-confirmed SARS-CoV-2 infection or an uninfected control (not recorded which).

This clonotype has a handful of counts. This chain links TRBV2 with TRBJ2-5; TRBD2 agrees at 10 bases. Per germline, CDR1 SNHLY and CDR2 FYNNEI. This CDR3 has 14 residues. V gave up 4 bases and J gave up 7 bases; unmatched junction bases: 6. The CDR3 sequence: CASSGTSGTGTQYF. DNA for the CDR3: TGTGCCAGCAGTGGGACTAGCGGAACAGGGACCCAGTACTTC.

There are many counts of this clonotype. The chain is built from TRBV6-1 and TRBJ2-7; TRBD1 might be the D (6 bases). CDR1 is MNHNS, CDR2 SASEGT, per germline. The length of the CDR3 is 13 residues. Trimming cost V 5 bases and J 6 bases, with 14 bases left between them. In nucleotides, the CDR3 is TGTGCCAGCAGTTCAACAGGGCTTGGCGAGCAGTACTTC. Protein: CASSSTGLGEQYF.

This chain uses TRBV20-1 with TRBJ2-1; 9 bases map to TRBD2. The CDR3 is 14 residues long. Germline V gives CDR1 DFQATT, CDR2 SNEGSKA (reference sequence). Trimming removed 3 bases from V and 7 bases from J; junction bases left unmatched: 7. This CDR3 reads CSARGSGGLNEQFF. In DNA form, the CDR3 reads TGCAGTGCTAGGGGTAGCGGGGGTTTGAATGAGCAGTTCTTC.

This clonotype has more than one count but fewer than ten. The chain uses TRBV5-1 and TRBJ1-1, with D uncertain. The V gene's germline CDR1 is SGHRS and CDR2 YFSETQ. The germline V and J ends were trimmed by 4 bases and 1 base, with 8 bases remaining between them. This CDR3 has 13 amino acids. CDR3 amino acids: CASSHNSNTEAFF. For the CDR3, the DNA is TGCGCCAGCAGCCACAACTCGAACACTGAAGCTTTCTTT.

This clonotype has only a few counts. The CDR3 here is CASSYTGGQETQYF. As DNA, the CDR3 is TGTGCCAGCAGCTACACAGGGGGCCAAGAGACCCAGTACTTC. The chain combines TRBV6-5 with TRBJ2-5, with TRBD1 matching 8 bases. The ends lost 6 bases at V and 1 base at J; junction bases unmatched: 4. Germline CDR1 reads MNHEY; CDR2 reads SVGAGI. The CDR3 contains 14 residues.

The chain joins TRBV3-1 to TRBJ2-5; TRBD2 might be the D (5 bases). The CDR3 extends over 12 amino acids. CDR1 and CDR2 (germline): LGHDT, YNNKEL (reference sequence). V dropped 3 bases and J dropped 5 bases, with 7 bases sitting between them. Here the CDR3 reads CASSQGAETQYF. The CDR3 coding sequence is TGTGCCAGCAGCCAGGGAGCGGAGACCCAGTACTTC.

The chain joins TRBV4-1 to TRBJ2-1, with D maybe TRBD2 (6 bases). Looked up from germline, CDR1 is MGHRA and CDR2 is YSYEKL. V gave up 0 bases and J gave up 2 bases, with 14 bases separating them. The CDR3 contains 17 residues. CDR3 sequence (DNA): TGCGCCAGCAGCCAAGATCAGACTGGCGGGGCCTACAATGAGCAGTTCTTC. Protein: CASSQDQTGGAYNEQFF.

The chain carries TRBV5-1 and TRBJ2-1; the D gene is possibly TRBD1 (6 bases). V was shortened by 0 bases and J by 2 bases, with 9 bases between the two germline ends. Germline CDR1 reads SGHRS; CDR2 reads YFSETQ. The CDR3 has 15 residues. The CDR3 sequence: CASSLEAGAYNEQFF. In nucleotides, the CDR3 is TGCGCCAGCAGCTTGGAGGCAGGGGCCTACAATGAGCAGTTCTTC.

A few counts support this clonotype. This chain connects TRBV12-3 or TRBV12-4 to TRBJ2-1; D may be TRBD1 or TRBD2 (5 bases each). The CDR3 loop spans 15 amino acids. V was shortened by 3 bases and J by 8 bases, with 17 bases between the two germline ends. The CDR3 spells CASSFPSSRVDEQFF. For the CDR3, the DNA is TGTGCCAGCAGTTTCCCATCTAGCAGGGTCGATGAGCAGTTCTTC.

This clonotype was seen only a few times. The chain carries TRBV9 and TRBJ1-1, with D tentatively TRBD1 (6 bases). The V end lost 0 bases, the J end lost 7 bases, and 10 bases lay between the germline ends. The CDR3 runs to 13 residues. Germline CDR1 and CDR2: SGDLS and YYNGEE. In DNA form, the CDR3 reads TGTGCCAGCAGCGTAGAGTCAGGGGATGAAGCTTTCTTT. This codes for CASSVESGDEAFF.

Only a few counts were recorded for this clonotype. The chain employs TRBV6-4 and TRBJ2-3; D is unresolved. This CDR3 is built from 13 residues. CDR1 and CDR2 from the germline V gene are MRHNA and SNTAGT. Trimming shortened V by 4 bases and J by 6 bases, and 11 bases separated the two germline ends. The CDR3 DNA sequence: TGTGCCAGCAGTGCTGGAGAGGCCGATACGCAGTATTTT. As protein: CASSAGEADTQYF.

In DNA form, the CDR3 reads TGCAGTGCTAAAGGACAGGGACATAATTCACCCCTCCACTTT. Protein product: CSAKGQGHNSPLHF. The chain couples TRBV20-1 to TRBJ1-6; the match to TRBD1 covers 8 bases. This CDR3 has 14 amino acids. Germline V lookup: CDR1 DFQATT, CDR2 SNEGSKA (reference sequence). J gave up 5 bases and V 4 bases, and 4 bases lay outside the gene matches.

The J gene is TRBJ1-2, the V gene TRBV4-1; possibly TRBD1 for D (5 bases). The length of the CDR3 is 14 residues. Germline V gene lookup returns CDR1 MGHRA and CDR2 YSYEKL. Trimming removed 0 bases at V and 4 bases at J, with 9 bases between. DNA of the CDR3: TGCGCCAGCAGCCAAGATTTGAGGGGCTATGGCTACACCTTC. It yields the protein CASSQDLRGYGYTF.

The genes are TRBV7-9 and TRBJ1-5; D remains ambiguous. This CDR3 spans 12 amino acids. The V gene lost 3 bases and the J gene lost 4 bases, with 4 bases spanning the gap. Germline V gene sequence: CDR1 SEHNR, CDR2 FQNEAQ (reference sequence). The CDR3: CASSLGNQPQHF. CDR3 bases: TGTGCCAGCAGCTTGGGAAATCAGCCCCAGCATTTT.

This clonotype showed up many times. The J gene is TRBJ1-2, the V gene TRBV29-1, with TRBD1 matching over 7 bases. This CDR3 has 16 amino acids. The trim removed 4 bases at V and 3 bases at J, leaving 14 bases unmatched. Germline values: CDR1 SQVTM, CDR2 ANQGSEA. The CDR3 DNA sequence: TGCAGCGTTGGTCAGGGCCGGGGACAGTTAGACTATGGCTACACCTTC. Protein sequence: CSVGQGRGQLDYGYTF. The full variable domain, completed using reference TRBV29-1 and TRBJ1-2, is SAVISQKPSRDICQRGTSLTIQCQVDSQVTMMFWYRQQPGQSLTLIATANQGSEATYESGFVIDKFPISRPNLTFSTLTVSNMSPEDSSIYLCSVGQGRGQLDYGYTFGSGTRLTVV.

The sample holds many counts of this clonotype. The chain links TRBV20-1 to TRBJ2-3; a possible D gene is TRBD2 (5 bases). The CDR3 extends over 14 amino acids. The ends were cut back, 3 bases at V and 9 bases at J, with 19 bases in the middle. Germline V gives CDR1 DFQATT, CDR2 SNEGSKA (reference sequence). The CDR3 nucleotides read TGCAGTGCTAGCGGGGTAGCTGGCCCAAGAACGCAGTATTTT. Protein product: CSASGVAGPRTQYF.

The CDR3 protein is CASSGAGGRSYNEQFF. CDR3 bases: TGTGCCAGCAGTGGAGCGGGGGGCCGCTCCTACAATGAGCAGTTCTTC. This chain links TRBV25-1 with TRBJ2-1, with 9 bases fitting TRBD2. This CDR3 spans 16 amino acids. Germline lookup yields CDR1 MGHDK and CDR2 SYGVNS. The ends lost 4 bases at V and 0 bases at J; junction bases unmatched: 4.

This clonotype has a count of ten or more. The rearrangement uses TRBV12-3 or TRBV12-4 and TRBJ2-7; D tentatively fits TRBD1 or TRBD2 (5 bases each). Trimming shortened V by 5 bases and J by 0 bases, and 23 bases separated the two germline ends. This CDR3 region has 18 residues. The CDR3 nucleotides read TGTGCCAGCAGTCCCGAGGTGGGGGTTGGGGGTCCCTCCTACGAGCAGTACTTC. It encodes CASSPEVGVGGPSYEQYF.

J is TRBJ2-5 and V is TRBV20-1; D not resolved. This CDR3 region has 13 residues. V was clipped by 3 bases and J by 1 base, with 9 bases between them. Germline-derived CDR1 and CDR2 are DFQATT and SNEGSKA (reference sequence). The CDR3 protein is CSASPSSQETQYF. Written as DNA, the CDR3 is TGCAGTGCTAGCCCCAGTTCCCAAGAGACCCAGTACTTC.

This clonotype was counted at least ten times. The chain is built from TRBV19 and TRBJ2-2, with 14 bases aligning to TRBD2. Germline CDR1 LNHDA, CDR2 SQIVND (reference sequence). This CDR3 comprises 18 residues. Losses at the gene ends were 5 bases for V and 4 bases for J; bases not matched to a gene: 9. The CDR3 coding sequence is TGTGCCAGTAGTCTGGGGACTAGCGGGAGAAGGGGCACCGGGGAGCTGTTTTTT. Encoded protein: CASSLGTSGRRGTGELFF.

V is TRBV18 and J is TRBJ2-7; tentative D call: TRBD2 (5 bases). This CDR3 has 14 amino acids. V lost 4 bases to trimming and J lost 0 bases, with 10 bases between them. The germline CDR1 and CDR2 sequences are KGHSH and LQKENI. CDR3 residues: CASSQSAVSYEQYF. CDR3 coding DNA: TGTGCCAGCTCACAGTCAGCGGTCTCCTACGAGCAGTACTTC.

This chain connects TRBV7-9 to TRBJ2-5; the D gene could be TRBD1 or TRBD2 (5 bases each). Between the trimmed V and J ends, which lost 5 bases and 5 bases, there was a span of 15 bases. The germline V gene has CDR1 SEHNR and CDR2 FQNEAQ (reference sequence). The CDR3 runs to 14 residues. The CDR3 coding sequence is TGTGCCAGCAGCCCCGTGTGGGGGTACGAGACCCAGTACTTC. Encoded protein: CASSPVWGYETQYF.

This clonotype has only a few counts. V gene TRBV7-2 combines with J gene TRBJ2-5; TRBD2 matches at 9 bases. CDR3 size: 15 residues. The V gene end was trimmed by 7 bases and the J gene end by 4 bases; junction bases not matched to a gene: 10. Germline V gene sequence: CDR1 SGHTA, CDR2 FQGNSA. CDR3 DNA: TGTGCCAGCACCCAAAGGGCTAGCGGGATAGAGACCCAGTACTTC. Amino acid sequence: CASTQRASGIETQYF. The full variable domain, rest sourced from reference TRBV7-2 and TRBJ2-5, is GAGVSQSPSNKVTEKGKDVELRCDPISGHTALYWYRQSLGQGLEFLIYFQGNSAPDKSGLPSDRFSAERTGGSVSTLTIQRTQQEDSAVYLCASTQRASGIETQYFGPGTRLLVL.